A single T cell receptor (beta chain) is shown here with its context. The data were obtained in a study of blood T cell repertoires in COVID-19. Study information: Spain, Italy and the United States supplied samples that represented acute and convalescent COVID-19. PBMCs, B-cell-depleted T cells, or T cells provided the cDNA or gDNA that made up the material.

Authors' methods: The authors estimated nucleated cell counts from reference gene primer amplification. Clones were sequenced by immunoSEQ multiplex PCR, and TCRdb holds only the in-frame ones, with some missing. V and J calls plus clone size are reproduced from that table; the DNA served to infer D and trimming. The sample yields about 180,000 clones, about 81% seen once. The CDR3 is made up of 14 amino acids. The V gene's germline CDR1 is SGHNT and CDR2 YYREEE (reference sequence). The V end was cut by 4 bases, the J end by 10 bases, with 15 bases between. The TCR originated in a woman aged 80 or over with COVID-19, enrolled during active disease. The chain carries TRBV5-4 and TRBJ1-6; D might be TRBD1 (6 bases). Sequencing was carried out using peripheral blood. CDR3 protein: CASSTQTGTSPLHF. The CDR3, as DNA: TGTGCCAGCAGCACGCAGACCGGGACATCACCCCTCCACTTT.